The clone carrying this T cell receptor (beta chain) was seen at least ten times. Antigen specificity is unknown. A total of 2 million PBMCs stored at -80 degrees C provided the unsorted libraries. 5'RACE employing 10-nucleotide random UMIs yielded the cDNA. TCRdb ran MiXCR on the 5' RACE reads and lists one entry per CDR3 protein. The sample carries 100,000 to 150,000 distinct CDR3 sequences, more than 2.5% recorded once. The data were taken from a study of neurological immune-mediated disorders. Overall study results and limits: A possible signature was seen in one related-CDR3 cluster, into which phylogenetic grouping placed the repertoires of 18 of 34 multiple sclerosis patients. HTLV-1-associated myelopathy had the most TCR clonal expansion, while multiple sclerosis had the least, a level that fell below healthy controls.

This TCR was sampled from a woman aged 25-40 years with multiple sclerosis. The sample consisted of PBMCs.

CDR3 nucleotides: TGTGCCAGCAGCCAAGGGAGGCTAGCGGAGCAGTTCTTC. Its protein is CASSQGRLAEQFF. This rearrangement joins TRBV14 to TRBJ2-1, with TRBD2 as a possible D gene (6 bases). The CDR3 is made up of 13 amino acids. Germline CDR1 and CDR2: SGHDN and FVKESK. The V end was cut by 1 base, the J end by 10 bases, with 11 bases between. The full variable domain, with the rest looked up from reference TRBV14 and TRBJ2-1, is EAGVTQFPSHSVIEKGQTVTLRCDPISGHDNLYWYRRVMGKEIKFLLHFVKESKQDESGMPNNRFLAERTGGTYSTLKVQPAELEDSGVYFCASSQGRLAEQFFGPGTRLTVL.